A single sample gave rise to the 22 T cell receptor beta chains below, sequenced in a study of T cells in women clearing cervical HPV infection. Method: immunoSEQ multiplex PCR; TCRdb's copy keeps in-frame clones and lacks some. The sample table sets out about 29,000 clones. The specimen sequenced was blood buffy coat. The origin of the receptors is a woman aged 18 to 75 with a cervical HPV16 infection that either progressed to CIN3+ or cleared (not recorded which).

As concerns this clone: Read data end 3 residues before the CDR3 end; the end is taken from the germline J gene. V and J are TRBV29-1 and TRBJ1-1; 9 bases map to TRBD1. CDR1 and CDR2 (germline): SQVTM, ANQGSEA. The junction had 7 bases not matched to a gene; V was cut back by 7 bases and J by 4 bases. The CDR3 spans 13 residues. The sequenced CDR3 bases are TGCAGCGCCCTCGGGACAGGGTTCACTGAA. It yields the protein CSALGTGFTE. The CDR3 in its entirety is CSALGTGFTEAFF.

On this clone itself: The sequenced fragment ends 3 residues before the CDR3 boundary, so the rest is inferred from the germline J gene. This rearrangement joins TRBV12-3 or TRBV12-4 to TRBJ2-3; 8 nucleotides agree with TRBD2. This CDR3 has 16 residues. V gave up 4 bases and J gave up 1 base; unmatched junction bases: 7. The CDR3 reads CASSSYSGGRTDTQYF. The covered CDR3 bases are TGTGCCAGCAGTTCATACAGCGGGGGACGCACAGATACG.

The CDR3 is CASSERQGRYNEQFF. The CDR3 bases that were read are TGTGCCAGCAGTGAAAGACAGGGGAGATACAATGAG. This sequence joins TRBV2 and TRBJ2-1, with 8 nucleotides matching TRBD1. The CDR3 goes on 3 residues after the read ends, and that part is filled in from the germline J gene. Germline CDR1 is SNHLY and CDR2 is FYNNEI. The ends lost 2 bases at V and 4 bases at J; junction bases unmatched: 4. The CDR3 contains 15 residues.

Concerning this clone itself: Read sequence stops 3 residues before the CDR3 end, and the germline J gene provides the missing end. The chain uses TRBV5-1 and TRBJ2-2, with TRBD1 matching 7 bases. The V gene end was trimmed by 8 bases and the J gene end by 6 bases; junction bases not matched to a gene: 10. Germline V gene sequence: CDR1 SGHRS, CDR2 YFSETQ. The CDR3 covers 14 residues. The DNA read from the CDR3 is TGCGCCAGAGACAGGGAAGGGAGACCCGGGGAG. Translating it yields CARDREGRPGE. The full CDR3 sequence reads CARDREGRPGELFF.

Comments on this clone: The sequence runs out 3 residues before the end of the CDR3; the remainder is reconstructed from the germline J gene. This sequence joins TRBV11-3 and TRBJ2-1, with D unresolved. This CDR3 comprises 13 residues. Germline V lookup: CDR1 SGHNT, CDR2 YENEEA. V lost 4 bases and J lost 6, with 10 bases in between. Incomplete CDR3 DNA: TGTGCCAGCAGCTCGTCCGCTAGCAATGAG. Protein product: CASSSSASNE. The entire CDR3 reads CASSSSASNEQFF. The whole variable domain, filled in from reference TRBV11-3 and TRBJ2-1, reads EAGVVQSPRYKIIEKKQPVAFWCNPISGHNTLYWYLQNLGQGPELLIRYENEEAVDDSQLPKDRFSAERLKGVDSTLKIQPAELGDSAVYLCASSSSASNEQFFGPGTRLTVL.

About this clone: The DNA ends 3 residues before the CDR3 does, and the rest of the CDR3 is filled in from the germline J gene. This chain joins TRBV20-1 and TRBJ2-6; TRBD1 aligns across 7 bases. Germline lookup yields CDR1 DFQATT and CDR2 SNEGSKA (reference sequence). This CDR3 region has 14 residues. V shed 6 bases and J 2 bases; nucleotides not matched to a gene: 4. Incomplete CDR3 DNA: TGCAGTGCATCCCAGGGGGCTGGGGCCAACGTC. As protein: CSASQGAGANV. The whole CDR3 reads CSASQGAGANVLTF.

In the case of this clone: The read ends 3 residues shy of where the CDR3 ends; the end is completed using the germline J gene. The chain combines TRBV7-8 with TRBJ2-2, with no clear D. This CDR3 has 16 amino acids. V lost 4 bases, J lost 3 bases, and 15 bases lay in between. From germline, CDR1 is SGHVS and CDR2 FQNEAQ. CDR3 DNA, as far as it was read: TGTGCCAGCAGCTCAGACCGCGGCGCGGACACCGGGGAG. Amino acids: CASSSDRGADTGE. The CDR3 as a whole reads CASSSDRGADTGELFF. The full variable domain, its missing parts supplied by reference TRBV7-8 and TRBJ2-2, is GAGVSQSPRYKVAKRGQDVALRCDPISGHVSLFWYQQALGQGPEFLTYFQNEAQLDKSGLPSDRFFAERPEGSVSTLKIQRTQQEDSAVYLCASSSDRGADTGELFFGEGSRLTVL.

This clone is labeled medium-sized based on frequency. From the germline J gene comes the end of the CDR3, since the read stops 3 residues before it. V and J are TRBV20-1 and TRBJ2-1, with 9 bases lining up with TRBD2. The ends lost 3 bases at V and 3 bases at J; junction bases unmatched: 3. This CDR3 spans 14 amino acids. Per germline, CDR1 DFQATT and CDR2 SNEGSKA (reference sequence). The sequenced part of the CDR3 DNA is TGCAGTGCTAGTCCGACTAGCGGCTACAATGAG. Amino acid sequence: CSASPTSGYNE. The full CDR3 protein reads CSASPTSGYNEQFF.

Details on this clone: The DNA ends 3 residues before the CDR3 does, and the rest of the CDR3 is filled in from the germline J gene. The chain recombines TRBV5-4 with TRBJ2-3; 9 nucleotides match TRBD2. Germline V gives CDR1 SGHNT, CDR2 YYREEE (reference sequence). This CDR3 contains 16 residues. V lost 0 bases and J lost 2; bases outside the gene matches: 4. The CDR3 bases that were read are TGTGCCAGCAGCTTGGAGGTAGCGGGGGACACAGATACG. It translates to CASSLEVAGDTDT. The whole CDR3 sequence reads CASSLEVAGDTDTQYF.

Remarks on this clone: The sequence runs out 3 residues before the end of the CDR3; the remainder is reconstructed from the germline J gene. This chain joins TRBV4-1 and TRBJ2-3; 8 bases agree with TRBD2. Unmatched junction bases numbered 2, after V lost 2 bases and J lost 1 base. Germline lookup yields CDR1 MGHRA and CDR2 YSYEKL. The CDR3 loop spans 15 amino acids. CDR3 region: CASSQRAGGTDTQYF. CDR3 DNA (partial): TGCGCCAGCAGCCAACGAGCGGGGGGCACAGATACG.

A note on this clone: The DNA ends 3 residues before the CDR3 does, and the rest of the CDR3 is filled in from the germline J gene. V and J are TRBV10-3 and TRBJ1-6; the match to TRBD1 covers 7 bases. Germline V lookup: CDR1 ENHRY, CDR2 SYGVKD. V gave up 7 bases and J gave up 8 bases; unmatched junction bases: 5. The CDR3 contains 13 residues. The CDR3 sequence is CAITGQADSPLHF. CDR3 DNA, as far as it was read: TGTGCCATCACCGGACAGGCGGATTCACCC.

Comments on this clone: The read ends 3 residues early relative to the CDR3; the germline J gene fills the gap. The chain is built from TRBV30 and TRBJ1-4, with 9 bases fitting TRBD1. Germline V gene lookup returns CDR1 GTSNPN and CDR2 SVGIG (reference sequence). CDR3 size: 13 residues. Trimming cost V 6 bases and J 8 bases; bases outside gene matches: 7. CDR3 bases read: TGTGCCTGCGCCGGGACAGGGCACGAAAAA. Amino acid sequence: CACAGTGHEK. The complete CDR3 protein is CACAGTGHEKLFF.

With respect to this clone: Read sequence stops 3 residues before the CDR3 end, and the germline J gene provides the missing end. J is TRBJ1-2 and V is TRBV29-1; no clear D. With 5 bases removed from V and 4 bases from J, the gap between germline ends came to 11 bases. The CDR3 runs 12 residues. The germline V gene encodes CDR1 SQVTM and CDR2 ANQGSEA. The sequenced part of the CDR3 DNA is TGCAGCGTTTCCGTCGGCGGCTATGGC. Its protein is CSVSVGGYG. The whole CDR3 region reads CSVSVGGYGYTF.

Regarding this clone: The read ends 3 residues early relative to the CDR3; the germline J gene fills the gap. The V gene is TRBV18, the J gene TRBJ2-3; D uncertain. V lost 3 bases and J 2 bases, leaving 9 bases between the germline ends. CDR3 length equals 14 residues. Germline V gives CDR1 KGHSH, CDR2 LQKENI. The CDR3 DNA, read in part, is TGTGCCAGCTCACCTCCCATACACACAGATACG. Encoded protein: CASSPPIHTDT. The entire CDR3 is CASSPPIHTDTQYF.

As concerns this clone: The read finishes 3 residues shy of the CDR3 end, and the germline J gene is used to complete it. V is TRBV10-1 and J is TRBJ1-1; D ambiguous. V shed 6 bases and J shed 0 bases, with 11 bases lying between them. The CDR3 covers 14 residues. The V gene's germline CDR1 is WNHNN and CDR2 SYGVQD (reference sequence). The CDR3 region is CASSRDILNTEAFF. The part of the CDR3 DNA that was read is TGCGCCAGCAGCAGAGACATTTTGAACACTGAA.

As regards this clone: From the germline J gene comes the end of the CDR3, since the read stops 3 residues before it. The V gene is TRBV7-8, the J gene TRBJ1-2; no clear D. This CDR3 spans 14 amino acids. The germline gives CDR1 SGHVS, CDR2 FQNEAQ. Trimming shortened V by 2 bases and J by 6 bases, and 13 bases separated the two germline ends. The CDR3 bases that were read are TGTGCCAGCAGCTTAAGCGGGGAGGCCAATGGC. This encodes CASSLSGEANG. The CDR3 reads in full as CASSLSGEANGYTF.

A remark on this clone: The missing CDR3 end, 3 residues past where the read stops, is filled in from the germline J gene. The rearrangement links TRBV30 to TRBJ1-5; 9 bases fit TRBD1. Unmatched junction bases numbered 12, after V lost 5 bases and J lost 4 bases. This CDR3 contains 16 residues. The V gene's germline CDR1 is GTSNPN and CDR2 SVGIG (reference sequence). The CDR3 loop reads CAWSGTGPLLNQPQHF. The CDR3 DNA, read in part, is TGTGCCTGGTCCGGGACAGGGCCTCTCCTAAATCAGCCC.

Of note for this clone: With the read ending 3 residues before the CDR3 end, the germline J gene is used to fill in that end. The chain uses TRBV15 and TRBJ2-7; TRBD2 matches at 9 bases. With 2 bases clipped from V and 2 bases from J, the junction kept 4 bases outside the gene matches. The CDR3 spans 15 residues. The germline V gene encodes CDR1 LNHNV and CDR2 YYDKDF (reference sequence). The CDR3 region is CATSRLAGEAYEQYF. CDR3 DNA, as far as it was read: TGTGCCACCAGCAGATTAGCGGGGGAGGCCTACGAG.

Notes on this clone: The CDR3 end falls 3 residues outside the read, so it is completed with the germline J gene. V and J are TRBV20-1 and TRBJ2-7; 8 bases agree with TRBD2. V lost 6 bases and J lost 0; bases outside the gene matches: 7. This CDR3 spans 14 amino acids. CDR1 DFQATT and CDR2 SNEGSKA come from the germline V gene (reference sequence). The CDR3 region is CSAGGAGSSYEQYF. The sequenced CDR3 bases are TGCAGTGCCGGGGGGGCGGGGAGCTCCTACGAG.

In regard to this clone: The read comes to an end 3 residues before the CDR3 does, leaving the germline J gene to fill in the end. This sequence joins TRBV20-1 and TRBJ2-7; 7 nucleotides match TRBD1. Germline CDR1 and CDR2: DFQATT and SNEGSKA (reference sequence). Unmatched junction bases numbered 13, after V lost 0 bases and J lost 2 bases. The CDR3 runs 17 residues. CDR3 region: CSARDEGTKGAPYEQYF. The part of the CDR3 DNA that was read is TGCAGTGCTAGAGATGAGGGAACAAAGGGGGCCCCCTACGAG.

Note on this clone: The read gets to within 3 residues of the CDR3 end, and the germline J gene fills in the rest. The chain uses TRBV23-1 and TRBJ2-6; 9 bases map to TRBD2. TRBV23-1 is treated as an ORF (open reading frame) with a function not yet certain. V was clipped by 2 bases and J by 0 bases; unmatched bases: 5. The CDR3 extends over 18 amino acids. The part of the CDR3 DNA that was read is TGCGCCAGCAGTCAACCCCAGCGGGAGGTCTCTGGGGCCAACGTC. Translation gives CASSQPQREVSGANV. The entire CDR3 reads CASSQPQREVSGANVLTF.

The CDR3 loop reads CASSGIAGGIKETQYF. Incomplete CDR3 DNA: TGTGCCAGCAGTGGAATAGCGGGGGGGATCAAAGAGACC. The chain is built from TRBV2 and TRBJ2-5; 11 nucleotides align to TRBD2. The read falls 3 residues short of the CDR3 end, and the missing part is taken from the germline J gene. V lost 4 bases and J lost 3; bases outside the gene matches: 7. The CDR3 consists of 16 residues. The germline V gene encodes CDR1 SNHLY and CDR2 FYNNEI.